These T cell receptor beta chains were read from a single sample in a study of cytomegalovirus exposure and HLA in healthy donors. The method was immunoSEQ multiplex PCR; TCRdb's version includes in-frame clones alone and lacks a portion of them. The sample shows roughly 100,000 clones, just under 80% of them seen only once. The sample taken for sequencing was PBMCs. These receptors were obtained from a male donor in good health and CMV-seronegative. Each CDR3 is given without its conserved first and last residue. A D gene is named only where the DNA matches it firmly. Expanded clones get a size class; other rows say once, few or many, or leave the size out.

CDR3: ASSPYLAGPSGMDTQY
D: TRBD2
size: .
V: TRBV27
J: TRBJ2-3

CDR3: ASSPSGPDFNEKLF
D: .
size: few
V: TRBV19
J: TRBJ1-4

CDR3: ASSPPGQGARNTIY
D: TRBD1
size: .
V: TRBV18
J: TRBJ1-3

CDR3: ASSQGLGYGYT
D: .
size: .
V: TRBV6-1
J: TRBJ1-2

CDR3: ASSFFSGSNDEQY
D: TRBD2
size: .
V: TRBV5-1
J: TRBJ2-7

CDR3: ASSWVHTSGRANTGELF
D: TRBD2
size: .
V: TRBV2
J: TRBJ2-2

CDR3: AWSVQGMESLH
D: .
size: .
V: TRBV30
J: TRBJ1-6

CDR3: ASSLRQGEETQY
D: TRBD1
size: .
V: TRBV5-6
J: TRBJ2-5

CDR3: ASGRQGAGGYT
D: TRBD1
size: few
V: TRBV12-5
J: TRBJ1-2

CDR3: ASSPLGGTASGNTIY
D: .
size: .
V: TRBV18
J: TRBJ1-3

CDR3: ASSYSGGNTEAF
D: .
size: .
V: TRBV6-5
J: TRBJ1-1

CDR3: ASSATLAGSWETQY
D: TRBD2
size: .
V: TRBV9
J: TRBJ2-5

CDR3: AGTTGIMNEQF
D: TRBD1
size: .
V: TRBV2
J: TRBJ2-1

CDR3: ASSLGTSGITAQF
D: TRBD2
size: .
V: TRBV7-9
J: TRBJ2-1

CDR3: ASSIAGSSYNEQF
D: TRBD2
size: .
V: TRBV6-5
J: TRBJ2-1

CDR3: ASSQAPGEAEQY
D: .
size: .
V: TRBV4-3
J: TRBJ2-7

CDR3: ASSPKDRGNYGYT
D: TRBD1
size: .
V: TRBV7-9
J: TRBJ1-2

CDR3: ASSLNSGGYNEQF
D: .
size: few
V: TRBV5-5
J: TRBJ2-1

CDR3: ASSVGGREGEKLF
D: .
size: once
V: TRBV9
J: TRBJ1-4

CDR3: ATSRGQFWGEQY
D: .
size: few
V: TRBV15
J: .

CDR3: ASSLDRARGTEAF
D: TRBD1
size: .
V: TRBV7-2
J: TRBJ1-1

CDR3: ASSRLDTGELF
D: .
size: .
V: TRBV7-3
J: TRBJ2-2

CDR3: ASSPQGALGNEQY
D: TRBD1
size: .
V: TRBV19
J: .

CDR3: ASRGGGALADTIY
D: .
size: .
V: TRBV7-8
J: TRBJ1-3

CDR3: ASSLIGSPQGTQY
D: .
size: .
V: TRBV11-3
J: TRBJ2-5

CDR3: ASSVGQNYGYT
D: .
size: .
V: TRBV7-9
J: TRBJ1-2

CDR3: ASSLYAVAGLSYEQY
D: TRBD2
size: .
V: TRBV27
J: TRBJ2-7

CDR3: ASSQGGLAGSETQY
D: TRBD2
size: .
V: TRBV4-3
J: TRBJ2-5

CDR3: ASSFQGVAEAF
D: .
size: .
V: TRBV7-2
J: TRBJ1-1

CDR3: ASSPPVAGSPYEQY
D: .
size: .
V: TRBV18
J: TRBJ2-7

CDR3: ASSLITGTGRSYEQY
D: TRBD1
size: .
V: TRBV11-3
J: TRBJ2-7

CDR3: ASSLRREGYT
D: .
size: .
V: TRBV28
J: TRBJ1-2

CDR3: ASIAGTANEKLF
D: TRBD1
size: .
V: TRBV19
J: TRBJ1-4

CDR3: ASSPRVEGAGNSPLH
D: TRBD1
size: .
V: TRBV7-6
J: TRBJ1-6

CDR3: ASSCKREAHCYEQY
D: .
size: .
V: TRBV10-1
J: TRBJ2-7

CDR3: ASSLATSNGEQF
D: TRBD2
size: .
V: TRBV5-1
J: TRBJ2-1

CDR3: AISESGRGRDTQY
D: TRBD2
size: .
V: TRBV10-3
J: TRBJ2-3

CDR3: ASSLAWATQY
D: .
size: .
V: TRBV28
J: TRBJ2-5

CDR3: ASTTGATNEKLF
D: TRBD1
size: .
V: TRBV6-1
J: TRBJ1-4

CDR3: ASSQDSGGRAYNEQF
D: TRBD2
size: .
V: TRBV4-3
J: TRBJ2-1